The present entry profiles one T cell receptor (beta chain) with its context. Its antigen is still unknown. The sample comes from a study of cytomegalovirus exposure and HLA in healthy donors. In the PCR, 60 Vbeta and 13 Jbeta primers were used. Profiling relied on immunoSEQ multiplex PCR, and the TCRdb table lists in-frame clones only, not all of them. The table has about 72,000 clones, 75% to 85% seen once. Points from the study as a whole: It was assumed in the presence/absence analyses that sequencing depth was roughly uniform across donors.

The junction had 4 bases not matched to a gene; V was cut back by 4 bases and J by 6 bases. The germline CDR1 and CDR2 sequences are SQVTM and ANQGSEA. CDR3 size: 12 residues. The chain employs TRBV29-1 and TRBJ2-3, with TRBD1 matching over 7 bases. This clonotype originated in a human donor in good health. The specimen sequenced was PBMCs. DNA for the CDR3: TGCAGCGTTGGACAGGGAAGGGATACGCAGTATTTT. Protein sequence: CSVGQGRDTQYF.